This entry is about one TCR beta chain. Antigen unknown. This CDR3 is built from 13 residues. Germline lookup yields CDR1 SNHLY and CDR2 FYNNEI. Unmatched junction bases numbered 4, after V lost 7 bases and J lost 4 bases. Stored at -80 C, 2 million PBMCs were the source of the unsorted libraries. The data were taken from a study of neurological immune-mediated disorders. The cDNA was synthesized by 5'RACE incorporating 10-nucleotide random UMIs. TCRdb processed the 5' RACE reads anew with MiXCR; each CDR3 protein has one entry. In the table there are approximately 48,000 distinct CDR3 sequences, about a tenth of which are singletons. Findings and limits, study-wide: HTLV-1-associated myelopathy had the most TCR clonal expansion, and multiple sclerosis had the least, less than healthy controls. Across subjects, expanded clones had no CDR3 amino acid sequences in common, pointing to private repertoires in all groups.

This TCR was sampled from a man in his 70s with HTLV-1-associated myelopathy (HAM/TSP). The chain carries TRBV2 and TRBJ2-3, with 8 nucleotides matching TRBD2. Sequences were obtained from PBMCs. The CDR3 protein is CASNGRASDTQYF. The CDR3 bases are TGTGCCAGCAACGGGAGGGCCTCAGATACGCAGTATTTT.